Listed below are T cell receptor beta chains from one sample, sequenced in a study of regulatory T cells in long-lasting Graves disease. Each CDR3 protein gets one entry after TCRdb re-called the multiplex PCR reads with MiXCR. The sample shows over 650,000 distinct CDR3 sequences, about 30% of them seen only once. This sample comprised peripheral blood mononuclear cells (PBMCs), obtained when the disease was refractory, from a patient treated with antithyroid drugs. All receptors derive from a female donor with Graves disease. Both conserved end residues are trimmed from each CDR3.

V gene: TRBV15; CDR3 length: 13; J gene: TRBJ1-2; CDR3 protein: ATSNIRTSPYGYT
V gene: TRBV4-1; CDR3 length: 13; J gene: TRBJ1-1; CDR3 protein: ASSQADRGDTEAF
V gene: TRBV20-1; CDR3 length: 12; J gene: TRBJ2-7; CDR3 protein: SASRAGGTYEQY
V gene: TRBV19; CDR3 length: 14; J gene: TRBJ1-4; CDR3 protein: ASSRGFSGQNEKLF
V gene: TRBV6-2/TRBV6-3; CDR3 length: 13; J gene: TRBJ1-5; CDR3 protein: ASSWSGGRNQPQH
V gene: TRBV7-2; CDR3 length: 13; J gene: TRBJ2-5; CDR3 protein: ASSRTGQIQETQY
V gene: TRBV2; CDR3 length: 14; J gene: TRBJ2-2; CDR3 protein: ASSRDRVPNTGELF
V gene: TRBV11-2; CDR3 length: 12; J gene: TRBJ2-7; CDR3 protein: ASRCPGTSGRPY
V gene: TRBV4-1; CDR3 length: 14; J gene: TRBJ2-7; CDR3 protein: ASSQGGAGRNYEQY
V gene: TRBV28; CDR3 length: 11; J gene: TRBJ1-1; CDR3 protein: ASSSGEFEEAF
V gene: TRBV11-2; CDR3 length: 12; J gene: TRBJ1-2; CDR3 protein: ASSTGGGAKGYT
V gene: TRBV30; CDR3 length: 10; J gene: TRBJ1-2; CDR3 protein: AWMRAYYGYT
V gene: TRBV10-3; CDR3 length: 11; J gene: TRBJ2-7; CDR3 protein: AISPRETYEQY
V gene: TRBV10-3; CDR3 length: 11; J gene: TRBJ1-1; CDR3 protein: AISEGRNTEAF
V gene: TRBV5-5; CDR3 length: 13; J gene: TRBJ2-7; CDR3 protein: ASSLTEGSSYEQY
V gene: TRBV7-3; CDR3 length: 13; J gene: TRBJ2-7; CDR3 protein: ASSLLADSSYEQY
V gene: TRBV29-1; CDR3 length: 12; J gene: TRBJ1-1; CDR3 protein: SVARPEANAEAF
V gene: TRBV11-2; CDR3 length: 13; J gene: TRBJ1-1; CDR3 protein: ASSLGPGPGGEAF
V gene: TRBV20-1; CDR3 length: 11; J gene: TRBJ1-4; CDR3 protein: SARDILLEKLF
V gene: TRBV6-5; CDR3 length: 13; J gene: TRBJ1-2; CDR3 protein: ASSSVSGRLDGYT
V gene: TRBV6-1; CDR3 length: 12; J gene: TRBJ1-1; CDR3 protein: ASRRAGTGAEAF
V gene: TRBV20-1; CDR3 length: 16; J gene: TRBJ1-1; CDR3 protein: SATPTRDGPFMNTEAF
V gene: TRBV11-2; CDR3 length: 16; J gene: TRBJ2-2; CDR3 protein: ASSPYEVLAGNTGELF
V gene: TRBV13; CDR3 length: 13; J gene: TRBJ2-7; CDR3 protein: ASSSGTSGYYEQY
V gene: TRBV16; CDR3 length: 9; J gene: TRBJ1-1; CDR3 protein: ASSQLREAF
V gene: TRBV28; CDR3 length: 12; J gene: TRBJ1-2; CDR3 protein: ASSTDRGVYGYT
V gene: TRBV27; CDR3 length: 11; J gene: TRBJ2-5; CDR3 protein: ASRIGGGETQY
V gene: TRBV20-1; CDR3 length: 15; J gene: TRBJ1-2; CDR3 protein: SAVGTGNPYDLYGYT
V gene: TRBV13; CDR3 length: 14; J gene: TRBJ2-2; CDR3 protein: TSSFGLAGVIGELF
V gene: TRBV2; CDR3 length: 13; J gene: TRBJ1-5; CDR3 protein: ASEHKDRGDQPQH
V gene: TRBV28; CDR3 length: 11; J gene: TRBJ1-2; CDR3 protein: ASFSRSRYGYT
V gene: TRBV5-7; CDR3 length: 10; J gene: TRBJ2-7; CDR3 protein: ASRLDAYEQY
V gene: TRBV5-1; CDR3 length: 13; J gene: TRBJ2-2; CDR3 protein: ASSTRLADTGELF
V gene: TRBV7-9; CDR3 length: 13; J gene: TRBJ2-7; CDR3 protein: ASSLAAGNRYEQY
V gene: TRBV28; CDR3 length: 12; J gene: TRBJ2-7; CDR3 protein: ASSPLGSRYEQY
V gene: TRBV27; CDR3 length: 13; J gene: TRBJ1-2; CDR3 protein: ASSPSGGAPYGYT
V gene: TRBV5-1; CDR3 length: 13; J gene: TRBJ1-2; CDR3 protein: ASSFHGTGGDGYT
V gene: TRBV7-2; CDR3 length: 14; J gene: TRBJ1-2; CDR3 protein: ASSPTSFGPGYGYT
V gene: TRBV28; CDR3 length: 14; J gene: TRBJ1-1; CDR3 protein: ASSLGVQGPNTEAF
V gene: TRBV4-1; CDR3 length: 12; J gene: TRBJ1-2; CDR3 protein: ASSQEGRTYGYT
V gene: TRBV29-1; CDR3 length: 14; J gene: TRBJ1-3; CDR3 protein: SVEDGERHSKNTIY
V gene: TRBV28; CDR3 length: 14; J gene: TRBJ1-3; CDR3 protein: ASSPPGQGGGNTIY
V gene: TRBV12-3/TRBV12-4; CDR3 length: 11; J gene: TRBJ1-5; CDR3 protein: ASTRTGKSPQH
V gene: TRBV12-3/TRBV12-4; CDR3 length: 10; J gene: TRBJ1-2; CDR3 protein: ASSFRRGDYT
V gene: TRBV29-1; CDR3 length: 11; J gene: TRBJ2-7; CDR3 protein: SVDATGSYEQY
V gene: TRBV6-1; CDR3 length: 13; J gene: TRBJ1-2; CDR3 protein: ASSSPSAGGRGYT
V gene: TRBV10-2; CDR3 length: 12; J gene: TRBJ2-2; CDR3 protein: ASLGTVGPGELF
V gene: TRBV29-1; CDR3 length: 9; J gene: TRBJ1-2; CDR3 protein: SVPSNYGYT
V gene: TRBV6-1; CDR3 length: 10; J gene: TRBJ1-1; CDR3 protein: ASSATGWRAF
V gene: TRBV12-3/TRBV12-4; CDR3 length: 12; J gene: TRBJ1-4; CDR3 protein: ASSVTGPNEKLF
V gene: TRBV28; CDR3 length: 15; J gene: TRBJ1-5; CDR3 protein: ASSFRAGGWSNQPQH
V gene: TRBV19; CDR3 length: 15; J gene: TRBJ1-5; CDR3 protein: ASTPRRDRGSNQPQH
V gene: TRBV10-1; CDR3 length: 15; J gene: TRBJ2-7; CDR3 protein: ASSELPFSVMGSEQY
V gene: TRBV5-5; CDR3 length: 11; J gene: TRBJ2-7; CDR3 protein: ASRQGLNYEQY
V gene: TRBV12-3/TRBV12-4; CDR3 length: 14; J gene: TRBJ1-6; CDR3 protein: ASSPATGNVISPLH
V gene: TRBV11-3; CDR3 length: 11; J gene: TRBJ2-1; CDR3 protein: ASRPTHSDEQF
V gene: TRBV30; CDR3 length: 9; J gene: TRBJ1-6; CDR3 protein: AWEANSPLH
V gene: TRBV30; CDR3 length: 11; J gene: TRBJ1-1; CDR3 protein: AWTVTHHTEAF
V gene: TRBV5-1; CDR3 length: 10; J gene: TRBJ2-5; CDR3 protein: ASSSTIWAQY